This TCR beta chain was sequenced during a study of T cells in Graves' hyperthyroidism and ophthalmopathy. The CDR3 is made up of 14 amino acids. Germline-derived CDR1 and CDR2 are MDHEN and SYDVKM. The V and J ends lost 6 bases and 6 bases respectively, with 15 bases between them. This clonotype was observed many times. Using RNA transcripts as the source, TCR beta CDR3 regions were amplified. First-round RT-PCR with HTBI primers amplified the TCR CDR3 region. A single record per CDR3 protein comes from TCRdb applying MiXCR to the multiplex PCR reads. This sample yields about 500,000 distinct CDR3 sequences, of which about 15% are seen a single time; less than 30% belongs to the top ten.

The TCR originated in a woman in her 30s with Graves' ophthalmopathy. V is TRBV28 and J is TRBJ1-5, with no clear D. The source material was blood. This CDR3 is CASSPDRRSQPQHF. CDR3 DNA: TGTGCCAGCAGCCCAGACCGACGGAGTCAGCCCCAGCATTTT.